This is a list of T cell receptor beta chains from one sample in a study of cytomegalovirus exposure and HLA in healthy donors. The protocol was immunoSEQ multiplex PCR, while the TCRdb copy is restricted to in-frame clones and leaves out a portion. The data contain about 150,000 clones, roughly 72% of them singletons. Sequencing was performed on PBMCs. The receptor set was obtained from a young man in good health and CMV-seronegative. The CDR3 runs from the conserved cysteine through the conserved F or W. D genes are given only for firm matches. The size entry is marked missing in some rows and otherwise reads once, few, many or a size class.

cdr3_nt	cdr3_aa	j_call	d_call	clone_size	v_call
TGTGCCAGCAGACAGGGAGCCGGGGAGCTGTTTTTT	CASRQGAGELFF	TRBJ2-2	.	.	TRBV6-6
TGTGCCAGCAGCCGTAGCGGGGGGTCCTACAATGAGCAGTTCTTC	CASSRSGGSYNEQFF	TRBJ2-1	TRBD2	.	TRBV7-3
TGTGCCAGCAGTGGCGGACACCACTACTACACCTTC	CASSGGHHYYTF	TRBJ1-2	.	.	TRBV25-1
TGTGCCAGCAGCTTGAGTGCCAGGGCAAACTATGGCTACACCTTC	CASSLSARANYGYTF	TRBJ1-2	.	.	TRBV5-6
TGCGCCAGCAGCGACGACAGGGGTAGAGCTTTCTTT	CASSDDRGRAFF	TRBJ1-1	TRBD1	.	TRBV5-1
TGCAGTGCTAGTGATCGGGAGACCCAGTACTTC	CSASDRETQYF	TRBJ2-5	.	few	TRBV20-1
TGCGCCAGCAGCGGACAGGGGACTGTTGGCTACACCTTC	CASSGQGTVGYTF	TRBJ1-2	TRBD1	.	TRBV5-1
TGTGCCAGCAGTTACTCAGGGCAGGGCGTCGAGGGCTACACCTTC	CASSYSGQGVEGYTF	TRBJ1-2	.	.	TRBV6-6
TGTGCCAGCAGCCAAGATGCGAAACAGGGGAACTATGGCTACACCTTC	CASSQDAKQGNYGYTF	TRBJ1-2	TRBD1	.	TRBV4-2
TGTGCCAGCAGTGAAGGGACAGGGTGGTCCTACAATGAGCAGTTCTTC	CASSEGTGWSYNEQFF	TRBJ2-1	TRBD1	once	TRBV6-1
TGCGCCAGCAGTGAGAGCGGGGGTTACCAAGAGACCCAGTACTTC	CASSESGGYQETQYF	TRBJ2-5	TRBD2	.	TRBV10-1
TGTGCCAGCAGTGAAGGACACCCCAGCTCCTACGAGCAGTACTTC	CASSEGHPSSYEQYF	TRBJ2-7	.	.	TRBV2
TGTGCCACCAGCGGCCTGACAGGGGTTTCAGATACGCAGTATTTT	CATSGLTGVSDTQYF	TRBJ2-3	TRBD1	.	TRBV15
TGTGCCAGTCAGATGACCCTTGGACAGGTTAATCAGCCCCAGAATTTT	CASQMTLGQVNQPQNF	TRBJ1-5	TRBD1	.	TRBV19
TGTGCCAGCAGCCAAGAAAGGACAGGGGGCTATGGCTACCCCTTC	CASSQERTGGYGYPF	TRBJ1-2	TRBD1	.	TRBV4-2
TGTGCCAGCAGTGAAGAGAGGACAGGCAATGAGCAGTTCTTC	CASSEERTGNEQFF	TRBJ2-1	TRBD1	.	TRBV6-1
TGTGCCAGCAGCTTAGAACTGAGCACCTACGAGCAGTACTTC	CASSLELSTYEQYF	TRBJ2-7	.	.	TRBV11-2
TGTGCCAGCAGCTCGCCGGTAGCTAACTATGGCTACACCTTC	CASSSPVANYGYTF	TRBJ1-2	.	.	TRBV5-6
TGTGCCAGCAGCCAGGACAGGGGAGTTTCTAACTATGGCTACACCTTC	CASSQDRGVSNYGYTF	TRBJ1-2	TRBD1	once	TRBV5-6
TGTGCCAGCGAGGAAATAGCCTACGAGCAGTACTTC	CASEEIAYEQYF	TRBJ2-7	.	.	TRBV7-9